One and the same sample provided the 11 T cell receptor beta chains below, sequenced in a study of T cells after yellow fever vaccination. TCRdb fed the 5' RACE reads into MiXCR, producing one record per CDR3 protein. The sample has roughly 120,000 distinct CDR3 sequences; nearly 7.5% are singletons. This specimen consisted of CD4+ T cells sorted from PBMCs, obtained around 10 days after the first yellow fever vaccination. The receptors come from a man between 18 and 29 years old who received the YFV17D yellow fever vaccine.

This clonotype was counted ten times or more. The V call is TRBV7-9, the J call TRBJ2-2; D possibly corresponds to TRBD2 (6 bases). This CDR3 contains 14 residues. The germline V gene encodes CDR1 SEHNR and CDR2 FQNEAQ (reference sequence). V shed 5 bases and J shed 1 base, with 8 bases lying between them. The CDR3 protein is CASSRGLNTGELFF. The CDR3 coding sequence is TGTGCCAGCAGCCGGGGACTGAACACCGGGGAGCTGTTTTTT.

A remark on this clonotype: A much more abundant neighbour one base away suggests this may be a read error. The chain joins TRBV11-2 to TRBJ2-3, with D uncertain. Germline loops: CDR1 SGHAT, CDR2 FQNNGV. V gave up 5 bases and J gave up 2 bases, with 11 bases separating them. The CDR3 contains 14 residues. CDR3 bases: TGTGCCAGCAGCCCTTTCCGGACCACAGATACGCAGTATTTT. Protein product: CASSPFRTTDTQYF.

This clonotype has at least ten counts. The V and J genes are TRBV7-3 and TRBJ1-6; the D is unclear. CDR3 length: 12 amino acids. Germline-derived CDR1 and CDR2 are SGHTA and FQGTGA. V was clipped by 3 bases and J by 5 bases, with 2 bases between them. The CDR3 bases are TGTGCCAGCAGCTTTGATAATTCACCCCTCCACTTT. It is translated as CASSFDNSPLHF.

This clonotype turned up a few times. The CDR3 region is CASSQAASQETQYF. Here the CDR3 DNA reads TGTGCCAGCAGTCAGGCGGCCTCTCAAGAGACCCAGTACTTC. The genes are TRBV28 and TRBJ2-5; D uncertain. The germline gives CDR1 MDHEN, CDR2 SYDVKM. The CDR3 totals 14 residues. Trimming removed 5 bases at V and 2 bases at J, with 12 bases between.

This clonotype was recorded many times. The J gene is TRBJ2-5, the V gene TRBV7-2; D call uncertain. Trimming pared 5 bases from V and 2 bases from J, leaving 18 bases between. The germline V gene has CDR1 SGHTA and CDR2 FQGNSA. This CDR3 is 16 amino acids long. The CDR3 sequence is CASSPDRPSPQETQYF. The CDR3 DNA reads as TGTGCCAGCAGCCCCGACCGCCCCAGTCCTCAAGAGACCCAGTACTTC.

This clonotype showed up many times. The CDR3 reads CASGMGQGALWQYF. For the CDR3, the DNA is TGCGCCAGCGGAATGGGACAGGGGGCTTTGTGGCAGTACTTC. V gene TRBV5-1 combines with J gene TRBJ2-7; 12 bases align to TRBD1. The CDR3 is 14 residues long. V shed 7 bases, J shed 9 bases, and the junction held 11 bases outside the gene matches. Germline lookup yields CDR1 SGHRS and CDR2 YFSETQ.

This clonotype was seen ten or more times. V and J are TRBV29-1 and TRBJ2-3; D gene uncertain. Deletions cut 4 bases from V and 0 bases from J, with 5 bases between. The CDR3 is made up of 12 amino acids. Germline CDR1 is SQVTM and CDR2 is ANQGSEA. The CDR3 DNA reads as TGCAGCGTTGCCGGGAGCACAGATACGCAGTATTTT. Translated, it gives CSVAGSTDTQYF.

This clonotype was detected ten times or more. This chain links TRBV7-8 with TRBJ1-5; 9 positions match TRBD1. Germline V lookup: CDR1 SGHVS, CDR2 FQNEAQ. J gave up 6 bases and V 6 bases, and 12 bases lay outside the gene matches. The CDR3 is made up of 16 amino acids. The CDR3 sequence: CASSTGGSLGGQPQHF. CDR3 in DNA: TGTGCCAGCAGTACAGGGGGCTCCCTAGGCGGTCAGCCCCAGCATTTT.

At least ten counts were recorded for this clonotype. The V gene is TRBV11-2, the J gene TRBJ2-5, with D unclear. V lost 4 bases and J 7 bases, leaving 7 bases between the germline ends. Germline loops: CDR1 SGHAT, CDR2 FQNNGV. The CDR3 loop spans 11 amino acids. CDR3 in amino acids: CASSSGRTQYF. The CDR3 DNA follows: TGTGCCAGCAGCTCTGGGCGGACCCAGTACTTC.

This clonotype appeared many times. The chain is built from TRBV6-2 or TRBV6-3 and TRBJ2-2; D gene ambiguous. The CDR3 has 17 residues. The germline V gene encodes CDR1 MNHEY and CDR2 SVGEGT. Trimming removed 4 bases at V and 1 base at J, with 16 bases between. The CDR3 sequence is CASSSRPSRLNTGELFF. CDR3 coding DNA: TGTGCCAGCAGTTCCCGCCCATCTAGACTGAACACCGGGGAGCTGTTTTTT.

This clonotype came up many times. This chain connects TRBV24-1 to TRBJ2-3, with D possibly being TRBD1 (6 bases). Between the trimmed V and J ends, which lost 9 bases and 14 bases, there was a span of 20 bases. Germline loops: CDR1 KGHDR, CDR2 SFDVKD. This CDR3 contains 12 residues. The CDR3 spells CATWLRGRVGYF. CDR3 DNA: TGTGCCACCTGGCTCAGGGGCAGGGTGGGGTATTTT.